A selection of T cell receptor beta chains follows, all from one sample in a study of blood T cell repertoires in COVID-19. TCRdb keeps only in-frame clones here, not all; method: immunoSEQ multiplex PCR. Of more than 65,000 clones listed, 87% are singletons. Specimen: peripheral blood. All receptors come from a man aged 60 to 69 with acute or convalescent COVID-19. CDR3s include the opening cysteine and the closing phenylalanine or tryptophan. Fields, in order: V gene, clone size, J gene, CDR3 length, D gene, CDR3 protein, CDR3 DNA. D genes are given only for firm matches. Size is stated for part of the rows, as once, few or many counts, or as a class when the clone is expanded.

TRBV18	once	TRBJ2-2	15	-	CASSPDSTNTGELFF	TGTGCCAGCTCACCAGACTCAACGAACACCGGGGAGCTGTTTTTT
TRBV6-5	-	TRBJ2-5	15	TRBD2	CASSYNSGGRETQYF	TGTGCCAGCAGTTACAATAGCGGGGGGAGAGAGACCCAGTACTTC
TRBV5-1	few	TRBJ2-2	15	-	CASSWSAGADGELFF	TGCGCCAGCAGCTGGTCTGCAGGGGCTGACGGGGAGCTGTTTTTT
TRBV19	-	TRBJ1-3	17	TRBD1	CASSKSGQGYSGNTIYF	TGTGCCAGTAGTAAAAGCGGACAGGGTTACTCTGGAAACACCATATATTTT
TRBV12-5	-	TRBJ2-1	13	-	CASGNIGAPEQFF	TGTGCTAGTGGCAATATCGGAGCCCCTGAGCAGTTCTTC
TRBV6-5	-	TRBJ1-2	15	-	CATLPDRPMNYGYTF	TGTGCCACCCTACCTGACAGGCCAATGAACTATGGCTACACCTTC
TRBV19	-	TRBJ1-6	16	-	CASSMFASSYNSPLHF	TGTGCCAGTAGTATGTTCGCGAGCTCCTATAATTCACCCCTCCACTTT
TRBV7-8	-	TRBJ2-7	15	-	CASSPRAGPGYEQYF	TGTGCCAGCAGCCCGAGGGCGGGGCCAGGCTACGAGCAGTACTTC
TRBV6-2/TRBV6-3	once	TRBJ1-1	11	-	CASSPGTEAFF	TGTGCCAGCAGTCCGGGGACTGAAGCTTTCTTT
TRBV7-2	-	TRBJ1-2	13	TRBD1	CASSPDRYYGYTF	TGTGCCAGCAGCCCGGACAGGTACTATGGCTACACCTTC
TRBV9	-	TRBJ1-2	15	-	CASSARGGGGYGYTF	TGTGCCAGCAGCGCGAGAGGTGGGGGAGGCTATGGCTACACCTTC
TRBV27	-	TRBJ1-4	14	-	CASSETSRNEKLFF	TGTGCCAGCAGTGAGACAAGTCGTAATGAAAAACTGTTTTTT
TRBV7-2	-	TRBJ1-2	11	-	CASSFILGYTF	TGTGCCAGCAGCTTTATCCTCGGCTACACCTTC
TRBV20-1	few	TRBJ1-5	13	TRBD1	CSASDRANQPQHF	TGCAGTGCTAGTGACAGGGCCAATCAGCCCCAGCATTTT
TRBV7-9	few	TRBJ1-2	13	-	CASMMTPNYGYTF	TGTGCCAGCATGATGACACCTAACTATGGCTACACCTTC
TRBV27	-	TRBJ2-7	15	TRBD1	CASSPRQGALSEQYF	TGTGCCAGCAGTCCGAGACAGGGGGCGCTATCCGAGCAGTACTTC
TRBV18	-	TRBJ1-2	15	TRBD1	CASSPGTDSNYGYTF	TGTGCCAGCTCACCCGGGACAGATTCTAACTATGGCTACACCTTC
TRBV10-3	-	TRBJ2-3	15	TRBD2	CATKSGDRVVDTQYF	TGTGCCACCAAAAGCGGGGATAGGGTTGTAGATACGCAGTATTTT
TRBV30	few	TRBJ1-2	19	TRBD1	CAWSGVVGDRVDRVYGYTF	TGTGCCTGGAGTGGGGTCGTGGGGGACAGGGTCGATAGGGTCTATGGCTACACCTTC
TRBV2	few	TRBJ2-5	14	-	CASNIGGGQETQYF	TGTGCCAGCAATATAGGGGGGGGGCAAGAGACCCAGTACTTC
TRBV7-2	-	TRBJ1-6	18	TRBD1	CASSPFYRGRGYNSPLHF	TGTGCCAGCAGCCCGTTCTACAGGGGGAGGGGTTATAATTCACCCCTCCACTTT
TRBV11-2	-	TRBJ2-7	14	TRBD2	CASSSGLAAYEQYF	TGTGCCAGCAGCTCCGGACTAGCAGCATACGAGCAGTACTTC
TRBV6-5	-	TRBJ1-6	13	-	CASSPRTDSPLHF	TGTGCCAGCAGTCCCAGGACAGATTCACCCCTCCACTTT
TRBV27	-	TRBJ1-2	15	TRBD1	CASSLVTGGSYGYTF	TGTGCCAGCAGTTTGGTAACAGGGGGCAGCTATGGCTACACCTTC
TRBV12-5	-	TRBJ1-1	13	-	CASGAGPGTEAFF	TGTGCTAGTGGTGCGGGGCCGGGGACTGAAGCTTTCTTT
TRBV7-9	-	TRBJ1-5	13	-	CATGRSGNQPQHF	TGTGCCACTGGTCGGTCGGGCAATCAGCCCCAGCATTTT
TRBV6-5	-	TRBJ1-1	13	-	CASRKTENTEAFF	TGTGCCAGCAGAAAGACAGAGAACACTGAAGCTTTCTTT
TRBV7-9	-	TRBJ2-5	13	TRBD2	CASSPSGEETQYF	TGTGCCAGCAGTCCTAGCGGGGAAGAGACCCAGTACTTC
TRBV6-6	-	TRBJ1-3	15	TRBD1	CASPKGTVSGNTIYF	TGTGCCAGCCCCAAAGGGACAGTCTCTGGAAACACCATATATTTT
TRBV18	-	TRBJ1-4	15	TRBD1	CASSPRTGHNEKLFF	TGTGCCAGCTCTCCTAGGACAGGTCATAATGAAAAACTGTTTTTT
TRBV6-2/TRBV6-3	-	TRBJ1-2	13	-	CASSWTENYGYTF	TGTGCCAGCAGTTGGACAGAGAACTATGGCTACACCTTC
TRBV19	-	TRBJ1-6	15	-	CASTNPRRDNSPLHF	TGTGCCAGTACCAACCCCCGACGGGATAATTCACCCCTCCACTTT
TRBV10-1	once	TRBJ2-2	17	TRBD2	CASSGRTSGGNTGELFF	TGCGCCAGCAGTGGCCGGACTAGCGGGGGTAACACCGGGGAGCTGTTTTTT
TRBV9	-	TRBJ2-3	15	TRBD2	CASSGSGGAEDTQYF	TGTGCCAGCAGCGGTAGCGGGGGGGCCGAAGATACGCAGTATTTT
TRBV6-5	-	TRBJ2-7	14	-	CASRPGTTRGAVNF	TGTGCCAGCAGGCCCGGGACCACCCGCGGGGCAGTAAACTTC
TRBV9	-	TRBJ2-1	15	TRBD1	CASSVYGTGGGEQFF	TGTGCCAGCAGCGTATATGGGACAGGGGGGGGAGAGCAGTTCTTC
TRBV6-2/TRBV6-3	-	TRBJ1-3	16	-	CASSTNTRSSGNTIYF	TGTGCCAGCAGTACGAATACTAGGAGCTCTGGAAACACCATATATTTT
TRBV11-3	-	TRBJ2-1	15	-	CASSLVSGSYNEQFF	TGTGCCAGCAGCCTCGTTAGCGGCTCCTACAATGAGCAGTTCTTC
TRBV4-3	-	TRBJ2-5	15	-	CASSPGGATTETQYF	TGCGCCAGCTCGCCTGGGGGGGCGACCACGGAGACCCAGTACTTC